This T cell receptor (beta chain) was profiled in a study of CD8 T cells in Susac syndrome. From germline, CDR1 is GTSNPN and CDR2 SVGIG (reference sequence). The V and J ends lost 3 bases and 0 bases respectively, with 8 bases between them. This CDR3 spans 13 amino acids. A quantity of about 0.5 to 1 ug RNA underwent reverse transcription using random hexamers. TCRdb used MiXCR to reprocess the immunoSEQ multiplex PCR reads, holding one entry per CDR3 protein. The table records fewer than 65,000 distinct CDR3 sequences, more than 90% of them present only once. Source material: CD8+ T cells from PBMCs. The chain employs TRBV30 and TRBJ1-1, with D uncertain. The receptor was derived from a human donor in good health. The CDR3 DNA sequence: TGTGCCTGGAGCCCCACGGTGAACACTGAAGCTTTCTTT. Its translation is CAWSPTVNTEAFF.